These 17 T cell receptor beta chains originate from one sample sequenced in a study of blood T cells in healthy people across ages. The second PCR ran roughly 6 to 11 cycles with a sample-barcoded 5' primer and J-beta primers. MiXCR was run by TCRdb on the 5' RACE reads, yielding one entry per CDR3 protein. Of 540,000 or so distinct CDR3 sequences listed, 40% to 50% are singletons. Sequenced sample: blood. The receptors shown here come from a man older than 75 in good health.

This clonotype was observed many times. CDR3 in amino acids: CASSQVQGMNGYTF. The CDR3 region has the DNA TGCGCCAGCAGCCAAGTCCAGGGAATGAATGGCTACACCTTC. V gene TRBV4-3 combines with J gene TRBJ1-2; TRBD1 might be the D (5 bases). With 1 base removed from V and 6 bases from J, the gap between germline ends came to 12 bases. Germline CDR1 LGHNA, CDR2 YSLEER. The CDR3 is made up of 14 amino acids.

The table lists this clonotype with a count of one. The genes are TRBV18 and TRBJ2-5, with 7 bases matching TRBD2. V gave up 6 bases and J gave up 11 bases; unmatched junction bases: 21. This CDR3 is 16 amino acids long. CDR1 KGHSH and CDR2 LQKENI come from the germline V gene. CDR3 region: CASSRALAEHYNEQYF. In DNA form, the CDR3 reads TGTGCCAGCTCCCGGGCCCTAGCGGAACACTACAATGAGCAGTACTTC.

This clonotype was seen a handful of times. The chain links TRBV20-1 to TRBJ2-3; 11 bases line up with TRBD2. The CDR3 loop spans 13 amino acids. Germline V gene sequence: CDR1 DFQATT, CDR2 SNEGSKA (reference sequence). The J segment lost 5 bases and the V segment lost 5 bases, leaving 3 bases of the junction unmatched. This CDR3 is CSALAGGRDTQYF. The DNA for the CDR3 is TGCAGTGCTTTAGCGGGGGGGAGAGATACGCAGTATTTT.

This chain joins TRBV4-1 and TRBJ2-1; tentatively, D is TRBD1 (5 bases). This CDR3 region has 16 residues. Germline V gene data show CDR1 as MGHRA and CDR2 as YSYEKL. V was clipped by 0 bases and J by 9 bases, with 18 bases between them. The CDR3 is CASSQDWGRVIGEQFF. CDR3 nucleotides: TGCGCCAGCAGCCAAGATTGGGGCAGGGTCATCGGTGAGCAGTTCTTC.

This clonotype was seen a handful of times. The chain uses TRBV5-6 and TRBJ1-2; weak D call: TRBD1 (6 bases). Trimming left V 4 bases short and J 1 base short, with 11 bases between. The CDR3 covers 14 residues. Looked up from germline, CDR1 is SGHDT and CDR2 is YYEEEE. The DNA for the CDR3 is TGTGCCAGCAGCCAGGGGCCCAATAACTATGGCTACACCTTC. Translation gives CASSQGPNNYGYTF.

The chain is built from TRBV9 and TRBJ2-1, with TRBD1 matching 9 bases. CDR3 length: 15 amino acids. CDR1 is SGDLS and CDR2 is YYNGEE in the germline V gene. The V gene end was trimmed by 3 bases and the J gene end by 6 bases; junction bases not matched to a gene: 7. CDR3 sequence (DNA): TGTGCCAGCAGCGGAAGGACAGGGGTGGCCAATGAGCAGTTCTTC. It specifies CASSGRTGVANEQFF.

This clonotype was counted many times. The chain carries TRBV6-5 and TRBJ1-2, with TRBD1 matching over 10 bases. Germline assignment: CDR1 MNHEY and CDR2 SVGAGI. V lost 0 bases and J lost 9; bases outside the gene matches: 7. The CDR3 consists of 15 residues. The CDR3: CASSYSGTGVFSYTF. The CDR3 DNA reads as TGTGCCAGCAGTTACTCCGGGACAGGGGTTTTTAGCTACACCTTC.

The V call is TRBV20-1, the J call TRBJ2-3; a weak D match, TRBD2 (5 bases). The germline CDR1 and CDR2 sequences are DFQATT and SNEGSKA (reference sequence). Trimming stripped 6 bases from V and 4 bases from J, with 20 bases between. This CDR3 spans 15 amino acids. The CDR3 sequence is CSASPSAAGSDTQYF. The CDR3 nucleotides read TGCAGTGCAAGCCCAAGCGCGGCGGGTTCAGATACGCAGTATTTT.

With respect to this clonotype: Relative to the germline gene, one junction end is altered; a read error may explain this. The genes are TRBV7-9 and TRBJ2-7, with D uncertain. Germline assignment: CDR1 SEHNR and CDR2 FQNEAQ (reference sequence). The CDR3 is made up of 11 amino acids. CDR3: CSSSATYEQYF. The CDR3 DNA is TGTTCCAGCAGCGCTACCTACGAGCAGTACTTC.

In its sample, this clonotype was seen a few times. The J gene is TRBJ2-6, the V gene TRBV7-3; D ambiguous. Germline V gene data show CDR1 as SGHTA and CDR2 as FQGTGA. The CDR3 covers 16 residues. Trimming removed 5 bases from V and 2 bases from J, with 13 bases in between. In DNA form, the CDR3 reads TGTGCCAGCAGCCCCTGGCAGCGAGCTGGGGCCAACGTCCTGACTTTC. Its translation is CASSPWQRAGANVLTF.

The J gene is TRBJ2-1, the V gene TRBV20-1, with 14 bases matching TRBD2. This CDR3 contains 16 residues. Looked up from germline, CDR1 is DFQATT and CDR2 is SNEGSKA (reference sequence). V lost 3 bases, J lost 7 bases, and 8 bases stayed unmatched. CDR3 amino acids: CSASLLTSGRANEQFF. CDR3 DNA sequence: TGCAGTGCTAGCTTACTGACTAGCGGGAGGGCTAATGAGCAGTTCTTC.

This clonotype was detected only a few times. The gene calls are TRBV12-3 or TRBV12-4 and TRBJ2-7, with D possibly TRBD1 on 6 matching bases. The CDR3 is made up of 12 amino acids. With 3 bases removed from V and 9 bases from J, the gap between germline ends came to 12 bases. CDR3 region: CASSLTGNAQYF. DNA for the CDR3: TGTGCCAGCAGTTTGACAGGCAACGCGCAGTACTTC.

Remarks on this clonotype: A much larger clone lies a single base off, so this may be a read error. The chain's CDR3 is CVSSYGRGASSSYNSPLHF. CDR3 sequence (DNA): TGTGTCAGCAGTTACGGGCGGGGAGCCTCAAGCTCCTATAATTCACCCCTCCACTTT. The chain is built from TRBV6-5 and TRBJ1-6; D remains unclear. Germline CDR1 is MNHEY and CDR2 is SVGAGI. CDR3 size: 19 residues.

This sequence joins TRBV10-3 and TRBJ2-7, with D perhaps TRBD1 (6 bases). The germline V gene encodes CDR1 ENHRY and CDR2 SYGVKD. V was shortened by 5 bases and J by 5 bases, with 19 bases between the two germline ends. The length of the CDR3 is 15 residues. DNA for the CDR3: TGTGCCATCAGTTGGACAGTGGGTTTATTGGACGAGCAGTACTTC. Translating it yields CAISWTVGLLDEQYF.

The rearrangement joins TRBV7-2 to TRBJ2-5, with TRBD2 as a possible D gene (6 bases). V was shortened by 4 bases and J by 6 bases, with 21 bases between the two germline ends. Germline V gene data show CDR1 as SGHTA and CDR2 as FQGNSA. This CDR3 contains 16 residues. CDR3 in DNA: TGTGCCAGCAGCTATCGTGCTAGCGTCTCGGCCCAGACCCAGTACTTC. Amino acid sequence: CASSYRASVSAQTQYF.

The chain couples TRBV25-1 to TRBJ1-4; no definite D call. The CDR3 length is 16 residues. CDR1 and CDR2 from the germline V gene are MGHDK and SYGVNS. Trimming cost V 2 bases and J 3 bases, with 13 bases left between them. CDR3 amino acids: CASSENENRPNEKLFF. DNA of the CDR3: TGTGCCAGCAGTGAAAATGAGAACAGACCTAATGAAAAACTGTTTTTT. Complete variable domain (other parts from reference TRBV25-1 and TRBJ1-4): EADIYQTPRYLVIGTGKKITLECSQTMGHDKMYWYQQDPGMELHLIHYSYGVNSTEKGDLSSESTVSRIRTEHFPLTLESARPSHTSQYLCASSENENRPNEKLFFGSGTQLSVL.

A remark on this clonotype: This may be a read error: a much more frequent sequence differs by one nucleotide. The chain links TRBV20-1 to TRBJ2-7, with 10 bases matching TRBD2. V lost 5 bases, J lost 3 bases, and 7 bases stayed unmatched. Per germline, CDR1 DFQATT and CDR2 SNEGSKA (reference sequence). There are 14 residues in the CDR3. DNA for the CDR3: TGCAGTGCTGGGGGACTAGCGAATTACTACGAGCAGTACTTC. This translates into CSAGGLANYYEQYF.